This entry is about one TCR beta chain. This entry comes from a study of blood T cell repertoires in COVID-19. In the original workflow: It was from reference gene primer amplification that nucleated cell counts were estimated. Measured with immunoSEQ multiplex PCR; TCRdb has only the in-frame clones, and not every one. From that table come the V and J calls and clone size; the DNA was used to work out D and trimming. The data hold about 400,000 clones, with approximately 90% observed a single time. The trim removed 2 bases at V and 4 bases at J, leaving 7 bases unmatched. Germline values: CDR1 MRHNA, CDR2 SNTAGT. This CDR3 has 16 residues.

The source of this sequence is a woman between 18 and 29 years old with acute COVID-19. The V call is TRBV6-4, the J call TRBJ2-3; 9 nucleotides match TRBD1. Sequencing was carried out using PBMCs or T cells enriched from blood (not recorded which). In DNA form, the CDR3 reads TGTGCCAGCAGTGACCTGGACAGGGGTGGAGCAGATACGCAGTATTTT. Protein: CASSDLDRGGADTQYF.